These T cell receptor beta chains were read from a single sample in a study of OX40 agonist ivuxolimab in advanced cancers. Sequencing used immunoSEQ multiplex PCR; TCRdb keeps in-frame clones, though not all of them. Of about 60,000 clones in the sample, roughly nine tenths were seen once. The sample in question was CD4+ or CD8+ T cells sorted from blood, obtained in a trial of the OX40 agonist ivuxolimab. The receptor source for this set is an adult with an advanced solid tumor such as melanoma, head and neck, liver or kidney cancer. CDR3s include the opening cysteine and the closing phenylalanine or tryptophan. A D gene is named only where the DNA matches it firmly. Clone size, where shown, is once, few, many, or a class for clones that have expanded.

CDR3nt | CDR3aa | j_gene | abundance | d_gene | v_gene
TGTGCCAGCTACCGGGGGAAGGGGGCGGACACTGAAGCTTTCTTT | CASYRGKGADTEAFF | TRBJ1-1 | - | TRBD1 | TRBV2
TGTGCCAGTAGTACGCCCAGTAGGGGCTATGGCTACACCTTC | CASSTPSRGYGYTF | TRBJ1-2 | - | - | TRBV19
TGTGCCATCAGTGAGGCGACAGGGACTGGGGCCAACGTCCTGACTTTC | CAISEATGTGANVLTF | TRBJ2-6 | - | TRBD1 | TRBV10-3
TGTGCCAGCAGCGTGGGGGACCAAGAGACCCAGTACTTC | CASSVGDQETQYF | TRBJ2-5 | - | - | TRBV9
TGTGCCAGCGGACCGGTGCAGGGAGACTACGAGCAGTACTTC | CASGPVQGDYEQYF | TRBJ2-7 | once | - | TRBV21-1
TGTGCCAGTAGCCGGACAGGGGGCGCGGATCAGCCCCAGCATTTT | CASSRTGGADQPQHF | TRBJ1-5 | - | TRBD1 | TRBV19
TGTGCCAGCAGCCTAGTGACTCTGAACACTGAAGCTTTCTTT | CASSLVTLNTEAFF | TRBJ1-1 | few | - | TRBV4-2
TGTGCCTCATATGGGGGTCGCTATGGCTACACCTTC | CASYGGRYGYTF | TRBJ1-2 | - | - | TRBV6-1
TGTGCCAGCAGTTACTCGAGGCCCCGGGAGAGCGCCCAGTACTTC | CASSYSRPRESAQYF | TRBJ2-5 | few | - | TRBV6-5
TGTGCCAGTAGTACCAGGACTAGTGGGTTGGCAGATACGCAGTATTTT | CASSTRTSGLADTQYF | TRBJ2-3 | - | TRBD2 | TRBV19
TGTGCCAGCAGCGGAGGGGAGGGTCTGGGGACCCAGTACTTC | CASSGGEGLGTQYF | TRBJ2-5 | - | TRBD2 | TRBV7-6
TGTGCCTGGAGTGATGGGCTTGATTCACCCCTCCACTTT | CAWSDGLDSPLHF | TRBJ1-6 | once | - | TRBV30
TGTGCCAGCTCACTTGCGACAGGGTACGAGCAGTACTTC | CASSLATGYEQYF | TRBJ2-7 | - | TRBD1 | TRBV18
TGTGCCTGGAACGGGGGTTTCACAGATACGCAGTATTTT | CAWNGGFTDTQYF | TRBJ2-3 | - | - | TRBV30
TGTGCCAGCAGCCCCGCAGCGAGTTTTTACGAGCAGTACTTC | CASSPAASFYEQYF | TRBJ2-7 | - | - | TRBV7-9
TGTGCCAGCAGCTTAGGACAGCTTGCAACTAATGAAAAACTGTTTTTT | CASSLGQLATNEKLFF | TRBJ1-4 | - | - | TRBV11-2
TGCGCCAGCAGCCAGGGGAGTGATAATGAAAAACTGTTTTTT | CASSQGSDNEKLFF | TRBJ1-4 | - | - | TRBV4-3
TGTGCCAGCAGCTCCCGGACAGGGTGGCAGCCCCAGCATTTT | CASSSRTGWQPQHF | TRBJ1-5 | - | TRBD1 | TRBV28
TGTGCCAGCAGCCAAAACACTGCGACAGGGGGCGCAGGGTTCTATGGCTACACCTTC | CASSQNTATGGAGFYGYTF | TRBJ1-2 | - | TRBD1 | TRBV4-2
TGTGCCAGTATGACAGGGTATAATTCACCCCTCCACTTT | CASMTGYNSPLHF | TRBJ1-6 | - | TRBD1 | TRBV2
TGTGCCAGCAGCGTAGATCTGGGATCGGGCTCTGGAAACACCATATATTTT | CASSVDLGSGSGNTIYF | TRBJ1-3 | - | - | TRBV9
TGTGCCAGCAGCGCTCGCCTCATAAGGTACCAAGAGACCCAGTACTTC | CASSARLIRYQETQYF | TRBJ2-5 | few | - | TRBV11-1
TGTGCCAGCAGCAAAGAAGGACAGAGAGGGGGTTTGAGAAAAGCTTTCTTT | CASSKEGQRGGLRKAFF | TRBJ1-1 | - | - | TRBV21-1
TGTGCCAGCAGCCTCACCGGGACAGGCCTTGGCAATCAGCCCCAGCATTTT | CASSLTGTGLGNQPQHF | TRBJ1-5 | - | TRBD1 | TRBV7-2
TGTGCCAGTAGTCCCGACAGGGCCTACAATGAGCAGTTCTTC | CASSPDRAYNEQFF | TRBJ2-1 | - | TRBD1 | TRBV19
TGTGCCAGCAGTAGGAGGAACCCTCAAAGTGAAGCTTTCTTT | CASSRRNPQSEAFF | TRBJ1-1 | - | - | TRBV6-6
TGTGCCAGCACCAGAAAATCCGGGACGGTCTACGAGCAGTACTTC | CASTRKSGTVYEQYF | TRBJ2-7 | - | - | TRBV6-6
TGTGCCAGTAGTATCCATGAGATAGGTCCCCAGTACTTC | CASSIHEIGPQYF | TRBJ2-5 | once | - | TRBV19
TGTGCCAGCAGCTTAGTAGTTAGCGGGGTTAGGAATGAGCAGTTCTTC | CASSLVVSGVRNEQFF | TRBJ2-1 | - | TRBD2 | TRBV7-2
TGTGCCAGCAGTGCGGTCGGACCGGCCACCTACGAGCAGTACTTC | CASSAVGPATYEQYF | TRBJ2-7 | - | - | TRBV28
TGTGCCAGCTCACGATCTTTGAGTAGCGGGTCTAACAATGAGCAGTTCTTC | CASSRSLSSGSNNEQFF | TRBJ2-1 | - | TRBD2 | TRBV18
TGTGCCAGCTCACGAGACGACGACCAAGAGACCCAGTACTTC | CASSRDDDQETQYF | TRBJ2-5 | - | - | TRBV18